The entry that follows covers one T cell receptor beta chain sequence. These data originate in a study of technical replicates of blood from a few donors. With V trimmed by 10 bases and J by 0 bases, 2 bases remained unmatched. The CDR3 loop spans 13 amino acids. Germline V CDR1 and CDR2: ENHRY, SYGVKD. Sequenced by immunoSEQ multiplex PCR; TCRdb stores in-frame clones only, minus some. The table records 85,000 to 100,000 clones, around 96% of them present only once. The chain couples TRBV10-3 to TRBJ1-3; 8 nucleotides agree with TRBD1. Material: T cells isolated from PBMCs. This clonotype was sampled from a human donor in good health. CDR3 amino acids: CATQGDSGNTIYF. The DNA of the CDR3 is TGTGCCACACAGGGGGACTCTGGAAACACCATATATTTT.